This T cell receptor (beta chain) was recorded in a study of PD-L1 blockade in urothelial cancer. In the study overall: Males with bladder-origin urothelial cancer made up about 85% of the roughly 29 patients. Prior chemotherapy in patients spanned 0 to 3 regimens. The study recovered a median of roughly 150,000 T cells per blood sample.

Synthetic templates analogous to TCR were spiked into all PCRs individually. Assay used: immunoSEQ multiplex PCR; TCRdb lists only in-frame clones, some missing. The table lists 70,000 to 75,000 clones, 84% of them singletons. Per the germline V gene, CDR1 is MDHEN and CDR2 is SYDVKM. The CDR3 contains 14 residues. Between the trimmed V and J ends, which lost 6 bases and 7 bases, there was a span of 17 bases. Time point described: pretreatment peripheral blood. The J gene is TRBJ2-3, the V gene TRBV28, with TRBD2 as a possible D gene (6 bases). The starting material was PBMCs, obtained around atezolizumab (anti-PD-L1) treatment. This TCR was recovered from a woman in her 70s with urothelial cancer. The CDR3 protein is CASSPRGSGNTQYF. The CDR3 DNA follows: TGTGCCAGCAGCCCGAGGGGTAGCGGAAATACGCAGTATTTT.